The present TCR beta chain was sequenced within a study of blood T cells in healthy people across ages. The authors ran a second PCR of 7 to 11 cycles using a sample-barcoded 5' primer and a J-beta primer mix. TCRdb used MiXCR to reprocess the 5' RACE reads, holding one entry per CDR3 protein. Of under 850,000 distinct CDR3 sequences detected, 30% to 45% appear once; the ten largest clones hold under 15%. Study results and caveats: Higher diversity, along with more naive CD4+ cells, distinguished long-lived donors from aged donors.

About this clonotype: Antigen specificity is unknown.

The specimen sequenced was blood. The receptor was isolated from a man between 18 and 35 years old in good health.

CDR3 in DNA: TGCGCCAGCAGCCAAGGTCTCCCCTTACAAGCTTTCTTT. Translating gives CASSQGLPLQAFF. The genes are TRBV4-1 and TRBJ1-1; D gene uncertain. CDR1 is MGHRA, CDR2 YSYEKL, per germline. The CDR3 extends over 13 amino acids. Trimming pared 1 base from V and 9 bases from J, leaving 12 bases between.